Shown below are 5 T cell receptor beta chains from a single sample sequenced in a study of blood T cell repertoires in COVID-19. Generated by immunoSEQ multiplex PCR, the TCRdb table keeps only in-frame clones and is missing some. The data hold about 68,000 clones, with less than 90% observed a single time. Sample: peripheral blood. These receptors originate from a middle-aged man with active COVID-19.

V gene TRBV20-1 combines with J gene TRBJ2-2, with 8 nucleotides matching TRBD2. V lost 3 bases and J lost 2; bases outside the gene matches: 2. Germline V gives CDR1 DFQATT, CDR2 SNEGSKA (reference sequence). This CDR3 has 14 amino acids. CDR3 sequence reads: CSASSGTNTGELFF. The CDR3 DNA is TGCAGTGCTAGTAGCGGGACCAACACCGGGGAGCTGTTTTTT.

DNA of the CDR3: TGTGCCAGCAGCTTTCGAGAGGGAGAGACCCAGTACTTC. Its protein is CASSFREGETQYF. The chain combines TRBV7-2 with TRBJ2-5; weak D call: TRBD2 (5 bases). Trimming took 3 bases from V and 4 from J, leaving 9 bases between them. CDR1 is SGHTA, CDR2 FQGNSA, per germline. The CDR3 contains 13 residues.

This CDR3 reads CAIRPGEGSYEQYF. The CDR3 nucleotides are TGTGCCATTCGCCCGGGGGAGGGCTCCTACGAGCAGTACTTC. This sequence joins TRBV10-3 and TRBJ2-7; 7 bases fit TRBD2. Germline CDR1 is ENHRY and CDR2 is SYGVKD. There are 14 residues in the CDR3. With V trimmed by 9 bases and J by 0 bases, 8 bases remained unmatched.

CDR3 DNA sequence: TGTGCCAGCAGCGTCGCTGGGGCCCCTGGAAACACCATATATTTT. Its translation: CASSVAGAPGNTIYF. The rearrangement joins TRBV9 to TRBJ1-3; the D gene is possibly TRBD1 (5 bases). V was cut by 2 bases and J by 2 bases, with 11 bases left in between. The CDR3 spans 15 residues. Germline values: CDR1 SGDLS, CDR2 YYNGEE.

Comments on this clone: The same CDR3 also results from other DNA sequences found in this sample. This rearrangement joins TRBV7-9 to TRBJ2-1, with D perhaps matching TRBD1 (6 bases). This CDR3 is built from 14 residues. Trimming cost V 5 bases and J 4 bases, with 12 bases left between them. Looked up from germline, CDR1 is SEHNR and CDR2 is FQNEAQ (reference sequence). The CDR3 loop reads CASSPGTPYNEQFF. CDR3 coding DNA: TGTGCCAGCAGCCCCGGGACACCTTACAATGAGCAGTTCTTC.